Presented here are 13 T cell receptor beta chains from one specimen sequenced in a study of cytomegalovirus exposure and HLA in healthy donors. 13 Jbeta primers and 60 Vbeta primers were used for the PCR. TCRdb's table, derived via immunoSEQ multiplex PCR, lists solely in-frame clones and lacks some. Of 160,000 or so clones listed, around 69% are singletons. Sequenced: PBMCs. Receptor source: a man between 60 and 75 years old in good health and CMV-seronegative.

To note about this clone: The junction does not match germline at one end; this may be a read error. J is TRBJ2-5 and V is TRBV7-9; 7 nucleotides align to TRBD2. The CDR3 has 15 residues. Germline V gene lookup returns CDR1 SEHNR and CDR2 FQNEAQ (reference sequence). The CDR3 DNA reads TGTTCCAGCAGCGCCACGAGACTAGCCCCAGGGACCCAGTACTTC. This gives the protein CSSSATRLAPGTQYF.

CDR3 sequence: CASSDGQGDEQYF. The CDR3 nucleotides are TGTGCCAGCAGTGACGGACAGGGGGACGAGCAGTACTTC. This sequence joins TRBV6-1 and TRBJ2-7; 10 bases are a match to TRBD1. Germline V lookup: CDR1 MNHNS, CDR2 SASEGT. The CDR3 extends over 13 amino acids. V dropped 3 bases and J dropped 5; count of bases not matched to a gene: 1.

V and J are TRBV7-8 and TRBJ2-5; TRBD1 matches 7 bases. The DNA end lines up better with TRBJ2-7; the J call may be wrong. This CDR3 comprises 15 residues. The germline gives CDR1 SGHVS, CDR2 FQNEAQ. The CDR3 loop reads CASSPRTGNDYEQYF. In DNA form, the CDR3 reads TGTGCCAGCAGCCCCCGGACAGGTAACGACTACGAGCAGTACTTC.

The rearrangement links TRBV30 to TRBJ2-1; D is unresolved. The CDR3 runs to 14 residues. Trimming took off 0 bases at V and 2 bases at J, with 8 bases between the two ends. CDR1 is GTSNPN and CDR2 is SVGIG in the germline V gene (reference sequence). CDR3 DNA sequence: TGTGCCTGGAGTGTCTCAGGAACCTACAATGAGCAGTTCTTC. As protein: CAWSVSGTYNEQFF.

Details on this clone: One end of the junction varies from germline; a read error may be responsible. The rearrangement links TRBV7-9 to TRBJ2-2, with TRBD1 identical over 8 bases. CDR3 length equals 15 residues. CDR1 SEHNR and CDR2 FQNEAQ come from the germline V gene (reference sequence). CDR3 sequence: CSSSLRQGASGELFF. CDR3 nucleotides: TGTTCCAGCAGCTTGAGGCAGGGGGCTTCAGGGGAGCTGTTTTTT.

The chain is built from TRBV28 and TRBJ1-5; D ambiguous. The CDR3 is made up of 12 amino acids. Per germline, CDR1 MDHEN and CDR2 SYDVKM. With 2 bases removed from V and 9 bases from J, the gap between germline ends came to 8 bases. CDR3 sequence (DNA): TGTGCCAGCAGTTTAGGCGGGCGGCCCCAGCATTTT. Amino acid sequence: CASSLGGRPQHF.

CDR3 nucleotide sequence: TGCGCCAGCAGTCGGGGGGACGGCCCGGCTAACGAGCAGTACTTC. This sequence encodes CASSRGDGPANEQYF. The J gene is TRBJ2-7, the V gene TRBV5-1, with 7 bases aligning to TRBD2. V dropped 5 bases and J dropped 5; count of bases not matched to a gene: 13. Germline CDR1 is SGHRS and CDR2 is YFSETQ. The CDR3 contains 15 residues. Full variable domain (missing parts from reference TRBV5-1 and TRBJ2-7): KAGVTQTPRYLIKTRGQQVTLSCSPISGHRSVSWYQQTPGQGLQFLFEYFSETQRNKGNFPGRFSGRQFSNSRSEMNVSTLELGDSALYLCASSRGDGPANEQYFGPGTRLTVT.

V gene TRBV5-1 combines with J gene TRBJ1-2; weak D call: TRBD1 (6 bases). The CDR3 has 14 amino acids. The V end lost 0 bases, the J end lost 4 bases, and 10 bases lay between the germline ends. The V gene's germline CDR1 is SGHRS and CDR2 YFSETQ. The DNA of the CDR3 is TGCGCCAGCAGCTTGGAAGTCAGGGGCTATGGCTACACCTTC. The encoded protein is CASSLEVRGYGYTF.

The chain has TRBV30 and TRBJ1-2; the D gene is possibly TRBD1 (5 bases). CDR3 length: 15 amino acids. The germline gives CDR1 GTSNPN, CDR2 SVGIG (reference sequence). V shed 4 bases and J shed 4 bases, with 19 bases lying between them. CDR3 amino acids: CAWTPGTPGGYGYTF. The DNA for the CDR3 is TGTGCCTGGACCCCAGGGACCCCGGGGGGCTATGGCTACACCTTC.

The table lists this clone with a count of one. The chain uses TRBV7-2 and TRBJ1-5; a weak D match, TRBD1 (6 bases). CDR1 is SGHTA and CDR2 is FQGNSA in the germline V gene. The CDR3 has 13 amino acids. V shed 7 bases and J shed 0 bases, with 7 bases lying between them. CDR3 residues: CASKQGSNQPQHF. CDR3 bases: TGTGCCAGCAAACAGGGTAGCAATCAGCCCCAGCATTTT.

The V gene is TRBV5-5, the J gene TRBJ2-7; 10 bases fit TRBD1. This CDR3 region has 15 residues. The V gene's germline CDR1 is SGHKS and CDR2 YYEKEE (reference sequence). V gave up 3 bases and J gave up 2 bases; unmatched junction bases: 5. CDR3 in DNA: TGTGCCAGCAGCTGGGGGACAGGGGTAACCTACGAGCAGTACTTC. It is translated as CASSWGTGVTYEQYF.

This clone occurred once. Germline is not matched at one junction end, which may reflect a read error. V and J are TRBV7-9 and TRBJ2-4, with 7 bases identical to TRBD2. Germline V CDR1 and CDR2: SEHNR, FQNEAQ (reference sequence). The CDR3 has 13 residues. This CDR3 is CSSSLAGRGIQYF. The CDR3 coding sequence is TGTTCCAGCAGCTTAGCGGGTAGGGGCATTCAGTACTTC.

The chain combines TRBV25-1 with TRBJ2-5; 8 bases line up with TRBD1. Germline V gene data show CDR1 as MGHDK and CDR2 as SYGVNS. CDR3 length: 14 amino acids. Losses at the gene ends were 5 bases for V and 4 bases for J; bases not matched to a gene: 6. CDR3 in amino acids: CASSLQGALETQYF. CDR3 DNA sequence: TGTGCCAGCAGTTTGCAGGGGGCCTTAGAGACCCAGTACTTC.